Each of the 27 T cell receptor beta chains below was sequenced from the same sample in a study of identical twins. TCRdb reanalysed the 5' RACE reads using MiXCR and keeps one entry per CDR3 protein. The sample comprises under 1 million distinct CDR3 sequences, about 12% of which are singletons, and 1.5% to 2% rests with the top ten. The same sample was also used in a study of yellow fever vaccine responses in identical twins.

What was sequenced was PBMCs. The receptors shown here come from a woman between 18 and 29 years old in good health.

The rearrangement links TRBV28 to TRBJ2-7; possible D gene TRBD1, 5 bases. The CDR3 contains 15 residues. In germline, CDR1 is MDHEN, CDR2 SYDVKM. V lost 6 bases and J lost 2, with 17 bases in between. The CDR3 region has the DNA TGTGCCAGCAGCCTCATTAAGGGGATCGCCTACGAGCAGTACTTC. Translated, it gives CASSLIKGIAYEQYF.

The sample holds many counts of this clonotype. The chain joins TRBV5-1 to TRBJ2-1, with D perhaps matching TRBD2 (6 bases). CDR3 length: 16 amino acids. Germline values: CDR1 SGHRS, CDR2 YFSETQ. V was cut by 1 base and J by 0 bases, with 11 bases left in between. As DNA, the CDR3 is TGCGCCAGCAGCTTGCGCGGGAAAAACTCCTACAATGAGCAGTTCTTC. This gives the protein CASSLRGKNSYNEQFF.

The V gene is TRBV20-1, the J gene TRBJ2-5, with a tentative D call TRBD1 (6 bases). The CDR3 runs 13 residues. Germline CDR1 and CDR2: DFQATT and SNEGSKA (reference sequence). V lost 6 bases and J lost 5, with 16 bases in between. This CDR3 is CSAPRDRLETQYF. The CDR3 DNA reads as TGCAGTGCGCCACGAGACAGGCTCGAGACCCAGTACTTC.

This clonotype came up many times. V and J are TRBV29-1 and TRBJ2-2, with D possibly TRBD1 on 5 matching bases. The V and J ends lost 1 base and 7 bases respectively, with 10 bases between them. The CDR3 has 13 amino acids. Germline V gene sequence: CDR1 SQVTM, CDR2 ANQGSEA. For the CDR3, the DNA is TGCAGCGTTGAAGTGGGGCGAGGCGGGGAGCTGTTTTTT. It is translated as CSVEVGRGGELFF.

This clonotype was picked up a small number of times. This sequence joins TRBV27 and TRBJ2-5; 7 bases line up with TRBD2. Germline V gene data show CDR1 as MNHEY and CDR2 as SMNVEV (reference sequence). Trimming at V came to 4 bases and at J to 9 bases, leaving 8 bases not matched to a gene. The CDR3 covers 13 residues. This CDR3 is CASSSSGTLPQYF. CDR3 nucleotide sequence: TGTGCCAGCAGTTCCAGCGGGACCCTGCCCCAGTACTTC.

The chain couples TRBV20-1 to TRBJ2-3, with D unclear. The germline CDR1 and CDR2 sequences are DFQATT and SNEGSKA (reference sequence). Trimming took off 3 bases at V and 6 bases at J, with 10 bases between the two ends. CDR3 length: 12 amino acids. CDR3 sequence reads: CSASGRRDTQYF. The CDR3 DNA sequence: TGCAGTGCTAGTGGCAGAAGGGATACGCAGTATTTT.

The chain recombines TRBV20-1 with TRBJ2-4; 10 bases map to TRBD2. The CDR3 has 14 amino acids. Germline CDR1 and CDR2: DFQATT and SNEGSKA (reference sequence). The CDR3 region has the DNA TGCAGCGCAACGCTAGCGGGAGTGAGAAACATTCAGTACTTC. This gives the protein CSATLAGVRNIQYF.

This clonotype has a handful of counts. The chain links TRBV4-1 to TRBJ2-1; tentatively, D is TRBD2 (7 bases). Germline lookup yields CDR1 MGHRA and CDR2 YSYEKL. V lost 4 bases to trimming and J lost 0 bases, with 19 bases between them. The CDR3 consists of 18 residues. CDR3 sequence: CASSRHAGATSSYNEQFF. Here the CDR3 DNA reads TGCGCCAGCAGCCGGCATGCGGGGGCGACCAGCTCCTACAATGAGCAGTTCTTC.

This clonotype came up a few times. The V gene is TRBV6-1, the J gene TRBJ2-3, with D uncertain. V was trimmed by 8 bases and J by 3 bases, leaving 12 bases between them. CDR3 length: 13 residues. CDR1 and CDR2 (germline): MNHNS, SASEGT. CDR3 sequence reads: CASEGLLTDTQYF. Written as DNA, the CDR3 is TGTGCCAGCGAAGGCCTCTTAACAGATACGCAGTATTTT.

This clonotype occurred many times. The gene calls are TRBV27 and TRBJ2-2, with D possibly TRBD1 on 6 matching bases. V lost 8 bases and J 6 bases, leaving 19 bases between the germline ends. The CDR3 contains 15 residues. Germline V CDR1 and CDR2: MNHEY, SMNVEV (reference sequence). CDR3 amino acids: CASQRGSQGAGELFF. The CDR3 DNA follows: TGTGCCAGCCAAAGGGGGTCCCAGGGAGCCGGGGAGCTGTTTTTT.

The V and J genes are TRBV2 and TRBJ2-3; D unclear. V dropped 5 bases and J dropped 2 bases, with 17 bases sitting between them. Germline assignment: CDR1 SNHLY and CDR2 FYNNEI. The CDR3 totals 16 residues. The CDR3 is CASSQQRALNTDTQYF. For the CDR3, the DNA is TGTGCCAGCAGTCAACAGCGTGCTCTTAACACAGATACGCAGTATTTT.

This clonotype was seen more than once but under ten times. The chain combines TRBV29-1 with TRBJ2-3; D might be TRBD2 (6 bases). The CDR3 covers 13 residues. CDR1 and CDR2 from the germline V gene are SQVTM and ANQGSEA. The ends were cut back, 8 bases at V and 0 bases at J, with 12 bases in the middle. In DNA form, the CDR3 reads TGCAGCATCTGGGAGGAGAGCACAGATACGCAGTATTTT. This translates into CSIWEESTDTQYF.

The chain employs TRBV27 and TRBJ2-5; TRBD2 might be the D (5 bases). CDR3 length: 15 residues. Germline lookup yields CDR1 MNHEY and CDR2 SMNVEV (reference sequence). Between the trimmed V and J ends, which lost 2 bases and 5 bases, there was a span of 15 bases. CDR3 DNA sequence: TGTGCCAGCAGTTTAGGGGTGCTAGCCCGGGAGACCCAGTACTTC. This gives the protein CASSLGVLARETQYF.

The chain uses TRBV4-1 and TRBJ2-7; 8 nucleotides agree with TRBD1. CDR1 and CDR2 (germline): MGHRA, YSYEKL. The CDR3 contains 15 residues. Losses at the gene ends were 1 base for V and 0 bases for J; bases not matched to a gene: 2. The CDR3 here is CASSQGQGSSYEQYF. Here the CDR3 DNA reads TGCGCCAGCAGCCAAGGACAGGGGAGCTCCTACGAGCAGTACTTC.

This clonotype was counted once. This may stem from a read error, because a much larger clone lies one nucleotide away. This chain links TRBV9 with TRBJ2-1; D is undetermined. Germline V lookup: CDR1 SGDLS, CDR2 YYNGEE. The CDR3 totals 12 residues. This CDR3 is CAGSVGWGEQFF. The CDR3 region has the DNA TGTGCCGGCAGCGTAGGGTGGGGTGAGCAGTTCTTC.

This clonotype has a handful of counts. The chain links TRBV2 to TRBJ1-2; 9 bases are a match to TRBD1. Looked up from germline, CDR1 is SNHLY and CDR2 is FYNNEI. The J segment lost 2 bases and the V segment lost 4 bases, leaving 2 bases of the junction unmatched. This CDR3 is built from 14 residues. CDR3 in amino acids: CASSADRGNYGYTF. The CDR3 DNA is TGTGCCAGCAGTGCGGACAGGGGAAACTATGGCTACACCTTC.

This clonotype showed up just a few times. CDR3 bases: TGTGCCAGCAGCGTAGCCCATGAGTCCCCCCAAGAGACCCAGTACTTC. Translated, it gives CASSVAHESPQETQYF. V usage is TRBV9 and J usage is TRBJ2-5; the D is unclear. V lost 0 bases and J lost 1, with 13 bases in between. The CDR3 contains 16 residues. CDR1 is SGDLS, CDR2 YYNGEE, per germline.

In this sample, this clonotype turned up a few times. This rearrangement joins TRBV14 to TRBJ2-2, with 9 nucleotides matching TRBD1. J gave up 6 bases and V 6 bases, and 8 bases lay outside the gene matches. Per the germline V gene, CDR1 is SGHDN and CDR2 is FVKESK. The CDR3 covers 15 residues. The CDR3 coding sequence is TGTGCCAGCAGTCGGGACAGGGAAATCCCCGGGGAGCTGTTTTTT. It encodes CASSRDREIPGELFF.

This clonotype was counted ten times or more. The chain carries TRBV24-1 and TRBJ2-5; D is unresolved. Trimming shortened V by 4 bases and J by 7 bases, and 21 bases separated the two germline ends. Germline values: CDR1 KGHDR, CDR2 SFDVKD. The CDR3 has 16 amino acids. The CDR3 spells CATSEAEPALGRTQYF. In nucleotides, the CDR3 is TGTGCCACCAGTGAGGCCGAACCGGCTCTAGGACGGACCCAGTACTTC.

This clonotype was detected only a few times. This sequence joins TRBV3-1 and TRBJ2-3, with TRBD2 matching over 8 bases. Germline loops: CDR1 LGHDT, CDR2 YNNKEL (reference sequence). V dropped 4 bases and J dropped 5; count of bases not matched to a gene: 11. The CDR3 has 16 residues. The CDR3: CASSRKKGLAGDTQYF. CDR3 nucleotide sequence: TGTGCCAGCAGCCGAAAGAAAGGACTAGCCGGAGATACGCAGTATTTT.

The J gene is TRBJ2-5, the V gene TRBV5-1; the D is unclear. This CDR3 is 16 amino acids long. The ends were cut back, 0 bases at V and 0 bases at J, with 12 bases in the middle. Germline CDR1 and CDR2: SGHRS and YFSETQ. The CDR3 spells CASSLGSLGYQETQYF. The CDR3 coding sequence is TGCGCCAGCAGCTTGGGAAGCCTGGGGTACCAAGAGACCCAGTACTTC.

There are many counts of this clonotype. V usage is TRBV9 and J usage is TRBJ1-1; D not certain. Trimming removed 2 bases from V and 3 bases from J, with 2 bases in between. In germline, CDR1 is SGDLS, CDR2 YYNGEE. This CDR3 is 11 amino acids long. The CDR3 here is CASSVDTEAFF. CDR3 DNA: TGTGCCAGCAGCGTCGACACTGAAGCTTTCTTT.

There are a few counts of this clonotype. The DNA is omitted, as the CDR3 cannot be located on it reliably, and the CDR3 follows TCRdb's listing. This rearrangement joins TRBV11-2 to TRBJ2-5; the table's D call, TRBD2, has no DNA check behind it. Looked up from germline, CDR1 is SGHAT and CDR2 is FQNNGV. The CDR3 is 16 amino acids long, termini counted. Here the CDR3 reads CASSTSGLASQETQYF.

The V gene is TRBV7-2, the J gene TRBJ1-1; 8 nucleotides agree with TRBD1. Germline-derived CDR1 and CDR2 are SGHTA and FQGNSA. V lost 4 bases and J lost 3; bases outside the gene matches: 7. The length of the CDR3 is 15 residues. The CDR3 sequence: CASSSTGQVHTEAFF. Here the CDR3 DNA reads TGTGCCAGCAGCTCAACGGGACAGGTTCACACTGAAGCTTTCTTT.

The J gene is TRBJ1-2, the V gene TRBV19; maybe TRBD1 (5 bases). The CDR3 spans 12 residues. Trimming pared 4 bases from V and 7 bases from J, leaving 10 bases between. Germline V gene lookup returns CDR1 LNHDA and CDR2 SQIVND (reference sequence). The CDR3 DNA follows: TGTGCCAGTAGTACGAATACAGGTGGCTACACCTTC. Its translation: CASSTNTGGYTF.

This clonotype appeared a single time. CDR3 nucleotide sequence: TGTGCCAGCACCCTGGGGCTGGGGAATCAGCCCCAGCATTTT. It is translated as CASTLGLGNQPQHF. The genes are TRBV6-1 and TRBJ1-5; perhaps TRBD1 as D (5 bases). The CDR3 length is 14 residues. Germline-derived CDR1 and CDR2 are MNHNS and SASEGT. Trimming removed 7 bases from V and 4 bases from J, with 14 bases in between.

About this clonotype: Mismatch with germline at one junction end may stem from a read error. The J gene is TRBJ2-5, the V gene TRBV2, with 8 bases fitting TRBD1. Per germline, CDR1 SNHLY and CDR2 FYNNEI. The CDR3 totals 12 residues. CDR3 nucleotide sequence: TGTGCCAGCAATTTAAACCGGGACAGGTTTCGCTTC. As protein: CASNLNRDRFRF.